Listed here are 20 T cell receptor beta chains from one sample, sequenced in a study of metastatic and nonmetastatic thyroid tumors. With MiXCR, TCRdb reprocessed the PCR reads. The data contain 25,000 to 30,000 clones, roughly a quarter of them singletons. None of the patients had undergone any treatment ahead of thyroid surgery. Material for sequencing was blood. These receptor sequences come from a female donor with papillary thyroid cancer or a benign thyroid nodule (not recorded which). Some clones in this sample may be carry-over from other donors' samples.

In its sample, this clone was seen many times. The chain carries TRBV20-1 and TRBJ1-2, with D maybe TRBD1 (6 bases). Trimming took off 0 bases at V and 2 bases at J, with 10 bases between the two ends. Germline V CDR1 and CDR2: DFQATT, SNEGSKA (reference sequence). The CDR3 runs to 14 residues. Here the CDR3 DNA reads TGCAGTGCTAGAGAGCGGGGGGCGAACTATGGCTACACCTTC. Its translation: CSARERGANYGYTF.

As concerns this clone: The junction and the germline gene differ at one end; a read error may be behind it. Other DNA sequences in this specimen translate into the identical CDR3. This rearrangement joins TRBV6-2 or TRBV6-3 to TRBJ2-2, with TRBD2 matching over 9 bases. Germline V gives CDR1 MNHEY, CDR2 SVGEGT. CDR3 size: 20 residues. The CDR3 nucleotides are TGTGCCAGCACTCGGGGGGCCAGGGGACTAGCTGGAGTGTCCACCGGTGAGCTGTTTTTT. This gives the protein CASTRGARGLAGVSTGELFF.

This clone was detected ten times or more. V usage is TRBV11-1 and J usage is TRBJ2-2; 11 positions match TRBD1. V was clipped by 5 bases and J by 6 bases; unmatched bases: 8. The germline gives CDR1 SGHAT, CDR2 FQDESV (reference sequence). There are 16 residues in the CDR3. CDR3 sequence (DNA): TGTGCCAGCAGCGGGGGACCGGGACAGGGGGCCGGGGAGCTGTTTTTT. It encodes CASSGGPGQGAGELFF.

This clone was seen a handful of times. The chain joins TRBV27 to TRBJ2-4; 8 bases match TRBD2. Germline lookup yields CDR1 MNHEY and CDR2 SMNVEV (reference sequence). Trimming cost V 4 bases and J 14 bases; bases outside gene matches: 22. This CDR3 region has 17 residues. CDR3 in amino acids: CASSSYLAGGPGKIKYF. The DNA of the CDR3 is TGTGCCAGCAGTTCCTACCTAGCGGGTGGGCCAGGAAAAATTAAGTACTTC.

The count of this clone is one. The V and J genes are TRBV4-3 and TRBJ2-7; weak D call: TRBD2 (5 bases). The CDR3 is 14 amino acids. Germline CDR1 reads LGHNA; CDR2 reads YSLEER. The V gene lost 3 bases and the J gene lost 0 bases, with 9 bases spanning the gap. In DNA, the CDR3 is TGCGCCAGCAGCCAGTGGGAGAGCTCCTACGAGCAGTACTTC. This encodes CASSQWESSYEQYF.

This clone was counted ten times or more. This rearrangement joins TRBV7-8 to TRBJ1-4; D not certain. Germline V gene sequence: CDR1 SGHVS, CDR2 FQNEAQ. The CDR3 is 16 amino acids. Deletions cut 1 base from V and 6 bases from J, with 15 bases between. The CDR3 sequence: CASSLVLYPTDEKLFF. CDR3 sequence (DNA): TGTGCCAGCAGCTTAGTGCTATACCCCACTGATGAAAAACTGTTTTTT.

V and J are TRBV20-1 and TRBJ2-1, with 7 bases fitting TRBD2. Trimming removed 0 bases from V and 4 bases from J; junction bases left unmatched: 6. CDR3 length equals 15 residues. CDR1 DFQATT and CDR2 SNEGSKA come from the germline V gene (reference sequence). The CDR3 coding sequence is TGCAGTGCTAGAGATAGCTTAGCGGGTTACAATGAGCAGTTCTTC. It specifies CSARDSLAGYNEQFF.

V usage is TRBV25-1 and J usage is TRBJ2-1, with 11 bases identical to TRBD2. After removal of 5 bases from V and 3 bases from J, the junction contained 6 bases not matched to a gene. The CDR3 sequence is 16 residues long. CDR1 is MGHDK, CDR2 SYGVNS, per germline. CDR3 in amino acids: CASSTNGTSGYNEQFF. DNA for the CDR3: TGTGCCAGCAGTACAAACGGGACTAGCGGCTACAATGAGCAGTTCTTC.

This clone has ten or more counts. V is TRBV6-1 and J is TRBJ2-1; 8 nucleotides match TRBD2. J was trimmed by 1 base and V by 6 bases; bases with no gene match: 5. The V gene's germline CDR1 is MNHNS and CDR2 SASEGT. There are 15 residues in the CDR3. CDR3 DNA sequence: TGTGCCAGCAGGGGAGCGGGGGATTCCTACAATGAGCAGTTCTTC. Amino acids: CASRGAGDSYNEQFF.

This clone has only a few counts. Its ends do not fully match the called genes, so a read error is possible. V gene TRBV6-1 combines with J gene TRBJ2-1; D ambiguous. Germline loops: CDR1 MNHNS, CDR2 SASEGT. The CDR3 contains 12 residues. For the CDR3, the DNA is TGTGCCAGCAGTCGGACCTCCAATGAGCATTTCTTC. Its protein product is CASSRTSNEHFF.

The rearrangement links TRBV6-1 to TRBJ2-7, with 8 bases lining up with TRBD2. V was pared by 2 bases and J by 2 bases, with 5 bases of the junction left unmatched. The CDR3 loop spans 15 amino acids. CDR1 is MNHNS, CDR2 SASEGT, per germline. Here the CDR3 DNA reads TGTGCCAGCAGTGAACGGGAGGGCAGTCCCTACGAGCAGTACTTC. Its protein product is CASSEREGSPYEQYF.

The V gene is TRBV5-1, the J gene TRBJ1-1; D is unresolved. Germline V CDR1 and CDR2: SGHRS, YFSETQ. Trimming removed 1 base at V and 5 bases at J, with 12 bases between. The length of the CDR3 is 14 residues. For the CDR3, the DNA is TGCGCCAGCAGCTTGAAAGGGTCAATGACTGAAGCTTTCTTT. It is translated as CASSLKGSMTEAFF.

This clone was seen at least ten times. This chain links TRBV5-1 with TRBJ2-1, with 13 bases matching TRBD2. The germline V gene encodes CDR1 SGHRS and CDR2 YFSETQ. V was clipped by 4 bases and J by 7 bases; unmatched bases: 5. The CDR3 covers 15 residues. The CDR3 DNA reads TGCGCCAGCAGCCGGACTAGCGGGAGATCGAATGAGCAGTTCTTC. This sequence encodes CASSRTSGRSNEQFF. Drawing the rest from reference TRBV5-1 and TRBJ2-1, the complete variable domain is KAGVTQTPRYLIKTRGQQVTLSCSPISGHRSVSWYQQTPGQGLQFLFEYFSETQRNKGNFPGRFSGRQFSNSRSEMNVSTLELGDSALYLCASSRTSGRSNEQFFGPGTRLTVL.

In this sample, this clone is medium-sized (0.01 to 0.1%). CDR3 sequence: CASSPDQITGYTF. CDR3 coding DNA: TGTGCCAGCAGCCCTGACCAAATTACTGGCTACACCTTC. This sequence joins TRBV6-2 or TRBV6-3 and TRBJ1-2; D gene uncertain. The V end lost 6 bases, the J end lost 7 bases, and 15 bases lay between the germline ends. Germline V gene lookup returns CDR1 MNHEY and CDR2 SVGEGT. This CDR3 comprises 13 residues.

At least ten counts were recorded for this clone. The chain uses TRBV28 and TRBJ1-5, with D unresolved. The V end lost 8 bases, the J end lost 4 bases, and 9 bases lay between the germline ends. Germline lookup yields CDR1 MDHEN and CDR2 SYDVKM. The CDR3 length is 12 residues. This chain's CDR3 is CASPDTNQPQHF. DNA of the CDR3: TGTGCCAGCCCGGATACGAATCAGCCCCAGCATTTT.

The genes are TRBV4-3 and TRBJ2-7, with 13 nucleotides matching TRBD2. Germline V gene lookup returns CDR1 LGHNA and CDR2 YSLEER. The CDR3 loop spans 17 amino acids. The CDR3 sequence is CVSSQDWTSGSANEQYF. CDR3 in DNA: TGCGTCAGTAGCCAAGACTGGACTAGCGGGAGTGCCAACGAGCAGTACTTC.

This clone has more than one count but fewer than ten. The chain is built from TRBV6-1 and TRBJ1-1, with 11 bases matching TRBD1. The V and J ends lost 2 bases and 2 bases, in that order; junction bases with no gene match: 7. CDR3 length: 17 residues. Germline lookup yields CDR1 MNHNS and CDR2 SASEGT. CDR3 in amino acids: CASSEYGQGARNTEAFF. The CDR3 DNA reads TGTGCCAGCAGTGAATATGGACAGGGGGCACGTAACACTGAAGCTTTCTTT.

The chain couples TRBV6-1 to TRBJ1-5; TRBD1 matches 7 bases. CDR1 is MNHNS and CDR2 is SASEGT in the germline V gene. Trimming cost V 6 bases and J 7 bases; bases outside gene matches: 9. This CDR3 is 14 amino acids long. The CDR3 region is CASREGQWGQPQHF. Written as DNA, the CDR3 is TGTGCCAGCAGGGAGGGACAGTGGGGGCAGCCCCAGCATTTT.

The chain uses TRBV5-1 and TRBJ2-1, with no clear D. Trimming stripped 0 bases from V and 6 bases from J, with 4 bases between. The CDR3 sequence is 12 residues long. Germline V lookup: CDR1 SGHRS, CDR2 YFSETQ. Here the CDR3 reads CASSLEGNEQFF. The CDR3, as DNA: TGCGCCAGCAGCTTGGAGGGCAATGAGCAGTTCTTC.

Details on this clone: A read error may produce the germline difference seen at one junction end. This sequence joins TRBV5-1 and TRBJ2-1; D remains unclear. The CDR3 runs to 13 residues. Germline loops: CDR1 SGHRS, CDR2 YFSETQ. CDR3 sequence (DNA): TGCGCCAGCAGCAGCGTAATCTACAATGAGAAGTTCTTC. Its translation is CASSSVIYNEKFF.